These T cell receptor beta chains were read from a single sample in a study of shared clonotypes between healthy human individuals. Produced via immunoSEQ multiplex PCR; TCRdb's table is partial and in-frame only. The repertoire holds roughly 2.2 million clones, roughly 92% seen once, with around 0.4% in the top ten. The sample taken for sequencing was naive CD4+ T cells from PBMCs. These receptor sequences come from a young man in good health. Some clones in this sample may be carry-over from other donors' samples. Both conserved end residues are part of each CDR3. A D gene is named only where the DNA matches it firmly. Only part of the rows carry a size: once, few, many, or a class if the clone is expanded.

>TRBV13|TRBD2|.|TRBJ2-7
TGTGCCAGCAGCTCCCGACCTAGCGGGATGGGTTACGAGCAGTACTTC
CASSSRPSGMGYEQYF
>TRBV5-1|.|.|TRBJ2-3
TGCGCCAGCAGCTTACAGACACCTAGCACAGATACGCAGTATTTT
CASSLQTPSTDTQYF
>TRBV5-1|.|once|TRBJ2-3
TGCGCCAGCAGCTTGTCAGGGTGGACAGATACGCAGTATTTT
CASSLSGWTDTQYF
>TRBV18|.|.|TRBJ1-1
TGTGCCAGCTCACCACAACTCCGGGACACCAGCACTGAAGCTTTCTTT
CASSPQLRDTSTEAFF
>TRBV6-5|TRBD1|.|TRBJ1-2
TGTGCCAGCAGCGGCTGGACAGGGAAGAACTATGGCTACACCTTC
CASSGWTGKNYGYTF
>TRBV2|TRBD2|.|TRBJ2-7
TGTGCCAGCAGGGACCCGACTAGCGGGAGGCGAGAGCAGTACTTC
CASRDPTSGRREQYF
>TRBV29-1|.|few|TRBJ1-1
TGCAGCGTTGCCGGGACCATGAACACTGAAGCTTTCTTT
CSVAGTMNTEAFF
>TRBV28|.|.|TRBJ1-5
TGTGCCAGCCGGGTGGGGCCGGGGACCGGGACGGAGCCCCAGCATTTT
CASRVGPGTGTEPQHF
>TRBV11-2|.|.|TRBJ2-1
TGTGCCAGCAGCTTAATCACGGAGCAGTTCTTC
CASSLITEQFF
>TRBV15|.|.|TRBJ1-4
TGTGCCACCAGCAGGGTCCCGGGACGGGTAACTAATGAAAAACTGTTTTTT
CATSRVPGRVTNEKLFF
>TRBV28|TRBD1|.|TRBJ1-2
TGTGCCAGCGTGCGGGACAGCTCTATGGGCTACACCTTC
CASVRDSSMGYTF
>TRBV27|.|.|TRBJ2-1
TGTGCCAGCACCGTTAGCGGTAGCTCCTACAATGAGCAGTTCTTC
CASTVSGSSYNEQFF
>TRBV2|.|.|TRBJ2-1
TGTGCCAGCACCCTCGATCAGGGAGGCACCGCCGGGTTCTTC
CASTLDQGGTAGFF
>TRBV6-5|.|.|TRBJ2-1
TGTGCCAGCAGTTACTCGGGACTCGCGCACAATGAGCAGTTCTTC
CASSYSGLAHNEQFF
>TRBV18|.|.|TRBJ1-4
TGTGCCAGCTCACCTATGGCCGCAACTAATGAAAAACTGTTTTTT
CASSPMAATNEKLFF
>TRBV28|TRBD2|.|TRBJ2-5
TGTGCCAGCGGGGGGGACCGAGAAGAGACCCAGTACTTC
CASGGDREETQYF
>TRBV5-1|.|once|TRBJ1-5
TGCGCCAGCAGCTTGTCCCCGGACGGCAATCAGCCCCAGCATTTT
CASSLSPDGNQPQHF
>TRBV11-3|TRBD2|.|TRBJ2-2
TGTGCCAGCAGCCCCGAGGGGAGCGGGAGTGGTACCGGGGAGCTGTTTTTT
CASSPEGSGSGTGELFF
>TRBV11-2|.|.|TRBJ2-1
TGTGCCAGCAGCTTAGACGGCCGCTACAATGAGCAGTTCTTC
CASSLDGRYNEQFF
>TRBV7-2|.|.|TRBJ2-5
TGTGCCAGCACCTCCCTAGGGAGGACGCAGTACTTC
CASTSLGRTQYF
>TRBV9|.|.|TRBJ2-1
TGTGCCAGCAGCGCAACGAGCTCCTACAATGAGCAGTTCTTC
CASSATSSYNEQFF
>TRBV6-1|.|.|TRBJ2-4
TGTGCCAGCAGTGAAGGGAAGGGACGGGAAGCCAAAAACATTCAGTACTTC
CASSEGKGREAKNIQYF
>TRBV7-9|TRBD1|.|TRBJ1-2
TGTGCCAGCAGCTCCCGACAGGGGAGGTATGGCTACACCTTC
CASSSRQGRYGYTF
>TRBV9|.|few|TRBJ2-2
TGTGCCAGCAGCGTAACGAACACCGGGGAGCTGTTTTTT
CASSVTNTGELFF
>TRBV5-6|.|.|TRBJ1-2
TGTGCCAGCAGCTTGAAGAGGGGGTCGGAAGGCTACACCTTC
CASSLKRGSEGYTF
>TRBV2|TRBD2|once|TRBJ2-1
TGTGCCAGCAACGGACTAGCGGGAGGGTACTGGGCGAATGAGCAGTTCTTC
CASNGLAGGYWANEQFF
>TRBV28|TRBD1|once|TRBJ2-5
TGTGCCAGCAGTTCCCGGGACAGGGCCCAGGAGACCCAGTACTTC
CASSSRDRAQETQYF
>TRBV5-6|.|.|TRBJ1-4
TGTGCCAGCAGCTTGGGAGATCTCTCCCATGAAAAACTGTTTTTT
CASSLGDLSHEKLFF
>TRBV29-1|.|.|TRBJ1-1
TGCAGCGTTAGTCCCCGGGGGCAGGGCACTGAAGCTTTCTTT
CSVSPRGQGTEAFF
>TRBV28|.|.|TRBJ2-1
TGTGCCAGCAGACTAGGACTCTACAATGAGCAGTTCTTC
CASRLGLYNEQFF